This entry lists 10 T cell receptor beta chains sequenced from one sample in a study of cytomegalovirus exposure and HLA in healthy donors. Both 60 Vbeta primers and 13 Jbeta primers went into the PCR. Using immunoSEQ multiplex PCR, the repertoire was profiled, and TCRdb retains in-frame clones only, with some absent. The profile covers about 150,000 clones, with 70% to 90% appearing a single time and approximately 2.3% taken by the ten largest. The specimen sequenced was PBMCs. These receptor sequences come from a male donor in good health and CMV-seronegative.

The chain has TRBV4-3 and TRBJ2-7; 9 bases are a match to TRBD2. The CDR3 is 14 residues long. CDR1 LGHNA and CDR2 YSLEER come from the germline V gene. The trim removed 1 base at V and 5 bases at J, leaving 3 bases unmatched. CDR3 loop: CASSQVREGDEQYF. For the CDR3, the DNA is TGCGCCAGCAGCCAAGTGCGGGAGGGCGACGAGCAGTACTTC.

This chain connects TRBV1 to TRBJ2-7; the D segment call TRBD2 is taken from the table without a DNA check. TRBV1 is classified as a pseudogene. The CDR3 is 19 residues long. CDR3 coding DNA: TGCACCAGCAGCCAAGAGTGCCGAGGGGTTGGCGGGAGGACCTACGAGCAGTACTTC. This sequence encodes CTSSQECRGVGGRTYEQYF.

The V call is TRBV18, the J call TRBJ2-5, with 9 positions matching TRBD1. Germline V CDR1 and CDR2: KGHSH, LQKENI. The ends lost 5 bases at V and 2 bases at J; junction bases unmatched: 3. The CDR3 runs to 14 residues. The CDR3 is CASSVDRGQETQYF. The CDR3 nucleotides are TGTGCCAGCTCAGTGGACAGGGGACAAGAGACCCAGTACTTC.

This chain connects TRBV5-1 to TRBJ2-2; D gene uncertain. The length of the CDR3 is 14 residues. Trimming took off 6 bases at V and 1 base at J, with 10 bases between the two ends. Germline V CDR1 and CDR2: SGHRS, YFSETQ. CDR3 nucleotide sequence: TGCGCCAGCACAAATCACAGGAACACCGGGGAGCTGTTTTTT. It yields the protein CASTNHRNTGELFF.

The chain has TRBV6-1 and TRBJ2-5; 8 nucleotides match TRBD1. V was clipped by 7 bases and J by 5 bases; unmatched bases: 6. CDR1 MNHNS and CDR2 SASEGT come from the germline V gene. The CDR3 spans 13 residues. The chain's CDR3 is CASIQGGTETQYF. In DNA form, the CDR3 reads TGTGCCAGCATACAGGGGGGAACGGAGACCCAGTACTTC.

This clone was seen a handful of times. The gene calls are TRBV7-2 and TRBJ1-1, with a tentative D call TRBD1 (6 bases). The V gene's germline CDR1 is SGHTA and CDR2 FQGNSA. The V end lost 3 bases, the J end lost 8 bases, and 16 bases lay between the germline ends. The CDR3 consists of 14 residues. DNA of the CDR3: TGTGCCAGCAGCTTGGGTCCACAGGGCACCGAAGCTTTCTTT. Translation gives CASSLGPQGTEAFF.

The V gene is TRBV7-3, the J gene TRBJ2-1, with 8 bases lining up with TRBD2. In germline, CDR1 is SGHTA, CDR2 FQGTGA. This CDR3 spans 15 amino acids. V gave up 2 bases and J gave up 6 bases; unmatched junction bases: 6. For the CDR3, the DNA is TGTGCCAGCAGCTTAGCAGCGGGAGCTACCAATGAGCAGTTCTTC. Its translation is CASSLAAGATNEQFF.

The gene calls are TRBV7-6 and TRBJ2-7; D is undetermined. Germline CDR1 is SGHVS and CDR2 is FNYEAQ. V lost 1 base and J 1 base, leaving 8 bases between the germline ends. The CDR3 consists of 14 residues. The CDR3 DNA sequence: TGTGCCAGCAGCTTAGGTTACAGTTCCTACGAGCAGTACTTC. Protein product: CASSLGYSSYEQYF.

V and J are TRBV6-4 and TRBJ2-3; TRBD2 aligns across 9 bases. The CDR3 runs 16 residues. The J segment lost 7 bases and the V segment lost 0 bases, leaving 8 bases of the junction unmatched. Per the germline V gene, CDR1 is MRHNA and CDR2 is SNTAGT. DNA of the CDR3: TGTGCCAGCAGTGACTCCGGCGGGGGGGCCGGGTATACGCAGTATTTT. The encoded protein is CASSDSGGGAGYTQYF.

The chain has TRBV25-1 and TRBJ2-7; TRBD1 aligns across 7 bases. J gave up 0 bases and V 4 bases, and 9 bases lay outside the gene matches. The length of the CDR3 is 16 residues. The germline V gene has CDR1 MGHDK and CDR2 SYGVNS. CDR3 coding DNA: TGTGCCAGCAGTGGATGGGACAGCTTCTTCTCCTACGAGCAGTACTTC. This encodes CASSGWDSFFSYEQYF.